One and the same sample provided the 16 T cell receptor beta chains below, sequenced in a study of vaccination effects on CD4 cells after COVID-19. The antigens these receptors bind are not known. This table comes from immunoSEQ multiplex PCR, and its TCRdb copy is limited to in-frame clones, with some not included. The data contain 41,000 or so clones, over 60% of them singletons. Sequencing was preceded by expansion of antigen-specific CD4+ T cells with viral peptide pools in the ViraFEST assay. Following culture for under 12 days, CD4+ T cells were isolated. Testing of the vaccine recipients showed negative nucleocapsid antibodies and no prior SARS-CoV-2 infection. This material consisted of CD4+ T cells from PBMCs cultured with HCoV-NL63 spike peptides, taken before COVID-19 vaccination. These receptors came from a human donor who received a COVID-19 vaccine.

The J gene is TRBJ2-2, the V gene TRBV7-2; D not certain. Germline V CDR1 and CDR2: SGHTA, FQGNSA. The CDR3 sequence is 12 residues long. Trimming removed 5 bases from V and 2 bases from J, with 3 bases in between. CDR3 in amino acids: CASSLNTGELFF. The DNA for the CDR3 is TGTGCCAGCAGCCTAAACACCGGGGAGCTGTTTTTT.

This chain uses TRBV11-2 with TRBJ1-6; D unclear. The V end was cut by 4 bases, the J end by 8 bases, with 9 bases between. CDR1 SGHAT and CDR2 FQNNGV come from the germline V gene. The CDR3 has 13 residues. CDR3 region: CASSSGPDSPLHF. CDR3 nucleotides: TGTGCCAGCAGCTCCGGGCCCGATTCACCCCTCCACTTT.

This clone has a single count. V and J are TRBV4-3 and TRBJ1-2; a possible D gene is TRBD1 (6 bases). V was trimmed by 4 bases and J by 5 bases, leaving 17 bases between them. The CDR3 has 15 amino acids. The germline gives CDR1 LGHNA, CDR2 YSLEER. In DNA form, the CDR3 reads TGCGCCAGCAGCCCGGGACACTCGGTCGGTTATGGCTACACCTTC. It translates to CASSPGHSVGYGYTF.

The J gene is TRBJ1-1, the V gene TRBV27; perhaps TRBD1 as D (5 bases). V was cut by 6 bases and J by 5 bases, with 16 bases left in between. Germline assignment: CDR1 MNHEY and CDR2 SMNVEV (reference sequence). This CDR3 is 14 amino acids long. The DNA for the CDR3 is TGTGCCAGCAGGAATGGAGGGGTCGGGACTGAAGCTTTCTTT. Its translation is CASRNGGVGTEAFF.

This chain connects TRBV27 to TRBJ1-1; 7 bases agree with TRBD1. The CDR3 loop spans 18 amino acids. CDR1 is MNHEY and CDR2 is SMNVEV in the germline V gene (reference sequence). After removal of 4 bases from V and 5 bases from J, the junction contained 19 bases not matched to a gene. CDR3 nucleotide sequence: TGTGCCAGCAGTTCCCGAACTACAGGGGTTGCTGTGGATACTGAAGCTTTCTTT. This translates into CASSSRTTGVAVDTEAFF.

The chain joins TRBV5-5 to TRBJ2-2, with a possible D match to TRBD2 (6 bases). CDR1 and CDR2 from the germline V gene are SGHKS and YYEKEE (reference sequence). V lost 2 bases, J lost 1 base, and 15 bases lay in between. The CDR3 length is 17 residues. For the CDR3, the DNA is TGTGCCAGCAGCTTCCAGGGACTGCCACTGAACACCGGGGAGCTGTTTTTT. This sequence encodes CASSFQGLPLNTGELFF.

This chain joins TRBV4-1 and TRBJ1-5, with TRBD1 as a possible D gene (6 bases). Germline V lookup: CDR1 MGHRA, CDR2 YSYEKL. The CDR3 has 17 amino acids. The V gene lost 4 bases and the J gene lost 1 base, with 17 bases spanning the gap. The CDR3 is CASSPREGGNSNQPQHF. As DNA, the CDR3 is TGCGCCAGCAGCCCCCGGGAGGGGGGGAACAGCAATCAGCCCCAGCATTTT.

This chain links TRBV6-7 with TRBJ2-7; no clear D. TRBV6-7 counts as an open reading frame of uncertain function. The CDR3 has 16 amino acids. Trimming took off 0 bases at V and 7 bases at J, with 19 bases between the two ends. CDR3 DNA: TGTGCCAGCAGTTACTCCCCTATCCTTCCCTCGGGTGAGCAGTACGTC. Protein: CASSYSPILPSGEQYV.

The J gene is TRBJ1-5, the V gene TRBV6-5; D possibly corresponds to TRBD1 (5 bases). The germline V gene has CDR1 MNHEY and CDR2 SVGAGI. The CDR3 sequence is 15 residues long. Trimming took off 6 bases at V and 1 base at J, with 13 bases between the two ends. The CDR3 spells CASRTGLRSNQPQHF. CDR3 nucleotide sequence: TGTGCCAGCAGAACGGGGCTTCGGAGCAATCAGCCCCAGCATTTT.

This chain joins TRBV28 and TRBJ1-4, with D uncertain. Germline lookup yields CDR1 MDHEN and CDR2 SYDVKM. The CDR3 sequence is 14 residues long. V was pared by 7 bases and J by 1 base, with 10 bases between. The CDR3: CASTHDGTNEKLFF. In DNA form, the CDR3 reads TGTGCCAGCACCCATGATGGAACTAATGAAAAACTGTTTTTT.

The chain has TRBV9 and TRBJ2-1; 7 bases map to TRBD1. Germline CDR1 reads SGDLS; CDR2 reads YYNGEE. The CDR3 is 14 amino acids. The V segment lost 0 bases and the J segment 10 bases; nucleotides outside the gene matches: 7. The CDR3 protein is CASSVGRGQGEQFF. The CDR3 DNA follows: TGTGCCAGCAGCGTAGGTAGGGGGCAGGGGGAGCAGTTCTTC.

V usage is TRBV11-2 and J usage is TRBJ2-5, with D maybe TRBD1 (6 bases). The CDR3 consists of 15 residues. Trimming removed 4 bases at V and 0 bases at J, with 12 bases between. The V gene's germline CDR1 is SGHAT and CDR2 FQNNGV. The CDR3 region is CASSWRQDNQETQYF. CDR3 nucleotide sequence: TGTGCCAGCAGCTGGCGACAGGACAACCAAGAGACCCAGTACTTC. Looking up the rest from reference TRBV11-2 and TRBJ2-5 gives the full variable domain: EAGVAQSPRYKIIEKRQSVAFWCNPISGHATLYWYQQILGQGPKLLIQFQNNGVVDDSQLPKDRFSAERLKGVDSTLKIQPAKLEDSAVYLCASSWRQDNQETQYFGPGTRLLVL.

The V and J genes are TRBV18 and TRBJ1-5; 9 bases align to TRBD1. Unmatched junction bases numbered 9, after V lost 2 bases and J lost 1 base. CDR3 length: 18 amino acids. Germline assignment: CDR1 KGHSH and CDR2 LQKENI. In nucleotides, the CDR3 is TGTGCCAGCTCACCATCCACCGGGACAGGGTTAAGCAATCAGCCCCAGCATTTT. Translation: CASSPSTGTGLSNQPQHF.

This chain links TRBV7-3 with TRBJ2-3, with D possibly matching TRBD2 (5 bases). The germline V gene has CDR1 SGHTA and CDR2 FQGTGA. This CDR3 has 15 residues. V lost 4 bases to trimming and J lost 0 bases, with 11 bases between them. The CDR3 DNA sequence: TGTGCCAGCAGCTCGCGGGCCACTAGCACAGATACGCAGTATTTT. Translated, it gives CASSSRATSTDTQYF.

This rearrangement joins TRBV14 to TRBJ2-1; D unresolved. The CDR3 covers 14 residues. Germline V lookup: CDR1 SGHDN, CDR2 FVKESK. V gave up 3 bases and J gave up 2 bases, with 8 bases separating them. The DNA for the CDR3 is TGTGCCAGCAGCCAGACTGCAACCTACAATGAGCAGTTCTTC. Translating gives CASSQTATYNEQFF.

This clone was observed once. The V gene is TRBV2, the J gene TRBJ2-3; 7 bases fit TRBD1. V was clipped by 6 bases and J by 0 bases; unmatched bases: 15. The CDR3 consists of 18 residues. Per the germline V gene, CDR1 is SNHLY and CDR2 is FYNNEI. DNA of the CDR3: TGTGCCAGCAGGTTTACTATAGGGGGCTGGGATAGCACAGATACGCAGTATTTT. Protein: CASRFTIGGWDSTDTQYF.